The following is a T cell receptor beta chain sequence with its context. Repertoires were generated with immunoSEQ multiplex PCR, while TCRdb's copy carries only in-frame clones and drops some. Altogether about 130,000 clones are present, about four fifths being singletons, with the ten largest covering about 18%. The CDR3 totals 15 residues. The germline V gene encodes CDR1 SQVTM and CDR2 ANQGSEA. V lost 7 bases and J lost 4; bases outside the gene matches: 10. This specimen comes from a study of blood T cell repertoires in COVID-19. Study in general: Sites across the United States, Italy and Spain contributed samples from acute and convalescent COVID-19.

The sequenced material came from peripheral blood. The V call is TRBV29-1, the J call TRBJ1-1, with 12 positions matching TRBD1. The receptor's source is a young man with COVID-19, enrolled during active disease. CDR3 loop: CSDLNGTGGFTEAFF. The DNA for the CDR3 is TGCAGCGACCTCAACGGGACAGGGGGCTTCACTGAAGCTTTCTTT.